Each of the 18 T cell receptor beta chains below was sequenced from the same sample in a study of T cell responses to AZD1222 COVID-19 vaccine. Clones were sequenced by immunoSEQ multiplex PCR, and TCRdb holds only the in-frame ones, with some missing. The data show about 130,000 clones, 80% to 95% seen once. Source: peripheral blood, taken 28 days after the second AZD1222 dose. These receptors came from an adult who received the AZD1222 COVID-19 vaccine.

The chain employs TRBV7-2 and TRBJ1-1; tentative D call: TRBD1 (5 bases). V was cut by 3 bases and J by 4 bases, with 9 bases left in between. This CDR3 has 13 amino acids. CDR1 SGHTA and CDR2 FQGNSA come from the germline V gene. CDR3 sequence (DNA): TGTGCCAGCAGCTTGTCCGGGGGCACTGAAGCTTTCTTT. Protein product: CASSLSGGTEAFF. The full variable domain, rest sourced from reference TRBV7-2 and TRBJ1-1, is GAGVSQSPSNKVTEKGKDVELRCDPISGHTALYWYRQSLGQGLEFLIYFQGNSAPDKSGLPSDRFSAERTGGSVSTLTIQRTQQEDSAVYLCASSLSGGTEAFFGQGTRLTVV.

The V call is TRBV12-5, the J call TRBJ2-1, with 7 bases matching TRBD2. Germline trimming cut 1 base from V and 9 bases from J; bases unmatched to any gene: 6. The CDR3 extends over 14 amino acids. Germline V lookup: CDR1 LGHNT, CDR2 FRNRAP. DNA for the CDR3: TGTGCTAGTGGTTTGGGACTAGCTTCAAGTGAGCAGTTCTTC. Translating gives CASGLGLASSEQFF. Full variable domain (missing parts from reference TRBV12-5 and TRBJ2-1): DARVTQTPRHKVTEMGQEVTMRCQPILGHNTVFWYRQTMMQGLELLAYFRNRAPLDDSGMPKDRFSAEMPDATLATLKIQPSEPRDSAVYFCASGLGLASSEQFFGPGTRLTVL.

The J gene is TRBJ2-5, the V gene TRBV6-2 or TRBV6-3, with a possible D match to TRBD1 (6 bases). Germline lookup yields CDR1 MNHEY and CDR2 SVGEGT. CDR3 length: 13 amino acids. The V and J ends lost 5 bases and 2 bases respectively, with 9 bases between them. CDR3 sequence reads: CASSTGQQETQYF. DNA for the CDR3: TGTGCCAGCAGTACCGGACAGCAAGAGACCCAGTACTTC.

This chain joins TRBV30 and TRBJ1-2; D remains unclear. The CDR3 extends over 11 amino acids. Trimming removed 0 bases at V and 9 bases at J, with 8 bases between. Germline loops: CDR1 GTSNPN, CDR2 SVGIG (reference sequence). The CDR3 nucleotides are TGTGCCTGGAGTGTAGGGCAACGCTACACCTTC. As protein: CAWSVGQRYTF.

The rearrangement uses TRBV7-2 and TRBJ1-6; D gene uncertain. Germline V gene sequence: CDR1 SGHTA, CDR2 FQGNSA. V shed 2 bases and J shed 0 bases, with 8 bases lying between them. This CDR3 is 16 amino acids long. In DNA, the CDR3 is TGTGCCAGCAGCTTAAGAGTGAGCTCCTATAATTCACCCCTCCACTTT. It specifies CASSLRVSSYNSPLHF.

The V and J genes are TRBV6-1 and TRBJ2-1; no reliable D call. CDR3 size: 12 residues. V lost 2 bases, J lost 10 bases, and 9 bases lay in between. Germline assignment: CDR1 MNHNS and CDR2 SASEGT. The CDR3 DNA follows: TGTGCCAGCAGTGAATCTTTGGGGGAGCAGTTCTTC. Its protein product is CASSESLGEQFF.

The chain recombines TRBV6-2 or TRBV6-3 with TRBJ2-5; TRBD1 is a possible D gene (6 bases). From germline, CDR1 is MNHEY and CDR2 SVGEGT. The V and J ends lost 2 bases and 7 bases respectively, with 17 bases between them. The length of the CDR3 is 15 residues. The DNA for the CDR3 is TGTGCCAGCAGTTACAGGCTTACGACAGGCGCGACCCAGTACTTC. Its translation is CASSYRLTTGATQYF.

The chain links TRBV18 to TRBJ1-5; maybe TRBD1 (6 bases). CDR1 KGHSH and CDR2 LQKENI come from the germline V gene. Trimming left V 5 bases short and J 6 bases short, with 14 bases between. The length of the CDR3 is 14 residues. CDR3 region: CASSYGQPLQPQHF. CDR3 in DNA: TGTGCCAGCTCATATGGACAGCCCCTTCAGCCCCAGCATTTT.

The chain recombines TRBV6-5 with TRBJ1-4; D perhaps matches TRBD1 (5 bases). V was trimmed by 2 bases and J by 8 bases, leaving 9 bases between them. CDR3 length equals 13 residues. From germline, CDR1 is MNHEY and CDR2 SVGAGI. The CDR3 DNA reads TGTGCCAGCAGTTACGGGCCAGGGGAAAAACTGTTTTTT. Its protein product is CASSYGPGEKLFF.

The V call is TRBV6-4, the J call TRBJ1-6; possibly TRBD1 for D (6 bases). CDR3 length equals 15 residues. Deletions cut 5 bases from V and 9 bases from J, with 17 bases between. Per germline, CDR1 MRHNA and CDR2 SNTAGT. DNA of the CDR3: TGTGCCAGCAGTCCAACGGCAGGGGAGGGTTCACCCCTCCACTTT. It yields the protein CASSPTAGEGSPLHF.

This chain links TRBV19 with TRBJ1-2; D possibly corresponds to TRBD1 (6 bases). This CDR3 is built from 12 residues. Germline V lookup: CDR1 LNHDA, CDR2 SQIVND (reference sequence). Deletions cut 1 base from V and 12 bases from J, with 12 bases between. The CDR3 reads CASSIVDRLHTF. The CDR3 DNA reads as TGTGCCAGTAGTATAGTTGACAGGCTCCACACCTTC.

The V gene is TRBV28, the J gene TRBJ2-3, with D unresolved. With 5 bases removed from V and 0 bases from J, the gap between germline ends came to 12 bases. In germline, CDR1 is MDHEN, CDR2 SYDVKM. This CDR3 spans 15 amino acids. CDR3 amino acids: CASSPRLRSTDTQYF. As DNA, the CDR3 is TGTGCCAGCAGTCCGAGACTGCGGAGCACAGATACGCAGTATTTT.

This chain joins TRBV6-1 and TRBJ1-2; no firm D call. V lost 1 base to trimming and J lost 2 bases, with 11 bases between them. The CDR3 totals 15 residues. CDR1 is MNHNS, CDR2 SASEGT, per germline. CDR3 sequence (DNA): TGTGCCAGCAGTGAAGGTCCTGCGGTGAACTATGGCTACACCTTC. Its translation: CASSEGPAVNYGYTF.

This clone has more than one count but fewer than ten. V is TRBV6-6 and J is TRBJ2-7; no reliable D call. V lost 2 bases, J lost 7 bases, and 6 bases lay in between. Germline CDR1 reads MNHNY; CDR2 reads SVGAGI (reference sequence). CDR3 length: 11 amino acids. CDR3 DNA: TGTGCCAGCAGTTACCAAGGGGAGCAGTACTTC. This codes for CASSYQGEQYF.

The chain joins TRBV7-2 to TRBJ1-1; D unclear. Germline V CDR1 and CDR2: SGHTA, FQGNSA. The CDR3 sequence is 14 residues long. V was trimmed by 3 bases and J by 3 bases, leaving 11 bases between them. The CDR3 coding sequence is TGTGCCAGCAGCTTTTTTCCCTGGGACACTGAAGCTTTCTTT. As protein: CASSFFPWDTEAFF.

CDR3 amino acids: CASSRDRAFSYEQYF. The CDR3 region has the DNA TGTGCCAGCAGTCGGGACAGGGCCTTTTCCTACGAGCAGTACTTC. This rearrangement joins TRBV6-5 to TRBJ2-7; TRBD1 matches 9 bases. The ends lost 5 bases at V and 1 base at J; junction bases unmatched: 6. Looked up from germline, CDR1 is MNHEY and CDR2 is SVGAGI. The CDR3 has 15 residues.

The chain employs TRBV27 and TRBJ2-7; TRBD1 agrees at 9 bases. This CDR3 is 14 amino acids long. The V segment lost 5 bases and the J segment 6 bases; nucleotides outside the gene matches: 8. Germline V gene lookup returns CDR1 MNHEY and CDR2 SMNVEV (reference sequence). The CDR3 loop is CASSPGTGIVEQYF. DNA of the CDR3: TGTGCCAGCAGTCCGGGGACAGGGATAGTCGAGCAGTACTTC.

The genes are TRBV12-3 or TRBV12-4 and TRBJ2-5; the D gene is possibly TRBD1 (6 bases). Trimming shortened V by 5 bases and J by 1 base, and 8 bases separated the two germline ends. The CDR3 extends over 13 amino acids. The CDR3 coding sequence is TGTGCCAGCAGTGGGACATTCCAAGAGACCCAGTACTTC. Amino acid sequence: CASSGTFQETQYF.